The next 5 T cell receptor beta chains were all read from a single sample in a study of T cells after yellow fever vaccination. TCRdb called the 5' RACE reads again in MiXCR, with one record for every CDR3 protein. The sample gives 450,000 to 650,000 distinct CDR3 sequences, about 14% of which show up once; more than 12% is in the top ten. The material was PBMCs, obtained on the day of the yellow fever booster vaccination. All receptors come from a man aged 25-40 years who received the YFV17D yellow fever vaccine.

The chain uses TRBV11-2 and TRBJ2-3; TRBD2 agrees at 7 bases. CDR1 is SGHAT and CDR2 is FQNNGV in the germline V gene. V shed 3 bases and J 1 base; nucleotides not matched to a gene: 4. The CDR3 spans 15 residues. The CDR3 DNA reads TGTGCCAGCAGCTTCCAGCGGGGAGGCACAGATACGCAGTATTTT. Its protein is CASSFQRGGTDTQYF.

This clonotype was counted between two and nine times. An end of the junction differs from the germline gene, which may be a read error. The chain employs TRBV27 and TRBJ2-7; 11 bases fit TRBD2. The CDR3 has 16 residues. Germline V lookup: CDR1 MNHEY, CDR2 SMNVEV (reference sequence). This CDR3 is CASSLSRTSGSSEQYF. The CDR3 DNA reads as TGTGCCAGCAGTTTATCGAGGACTAGCGGGTCCTCCGAGCAGTACTTC.

On this clonotype itself: An end of the junction does not agree with germline; a read error may underlie this. CDR3 loop: CASSPGLAGGPYNEQFF. CDR3 DNA sequence: TGTGCTAGCAGCCCCGGGCTAGCGGGAGGGCCCTACAATGAGCAGTTCTTC. This chain links TRBV7-7 with TRBJ2-1; TRBD2 agrees at 12 bases. Germline V gene sequence: CDR1 SSHAT, CDR2 FNYEAQ (reference sequence). The CDR3 spans 17 residues.

As concerns this clonotype: The germline gene is not matched at one end of the junction; a read error may be the cause. This sequence joins TRBV12-3 or TRBV12-4 and TRBJ2-3, with TRBD1 matching 10 bases. The CDR3 spans 15 residues. CDR3 sequence: CDSSLRDRGWDTQYF. The DNA of the CDR3 is TGTGACAGCAGCTTGCGGGACAGGGGTTGGGATACGCAGTATTTT.

The V call is TRBV5-1, the J call TRBJ2-5, with D tentatively TRBD1 or TRBD2 (5 bases each). Germline CDR1 and CDR2: SGHRS and YFSETQ. With 4 bases removed from V and 4 bases from J, the gap between germline ends came to 14 bases. This CDR3 comprises 14 residues. The CDR3 loop reads CASSRSSGTETQYF. In DNA form, the CDR3 reads TGCGCCAGCAGCCGGTCCTCCGGGACAGAGACCCAGTACTTC.